A selection of T cell receptor beta chains follows, all from one sample in a study of blood T cell repertoires in COVID-19. TCRdb's copy holds only in-frame clones and misses some; the assay was immunoSEQ multiplex PCR. The sample has 150,000 or so clones; about 85% are singletons. Sequenced: PBMCs or T cells enriched from blood (not recorded which). The receptors here all came from a woman aged 40 to 55 who had been exposed to COVID-19. Each CDR3 is given with its conserved first and last residue. D genes are given only for firm matches. The size entry is marked missing in some rows and otherwise reads once, few, many or a size class.

j_call d_call v_call clone_size cdr3_aa cdr3_nt
TRBJ1-2 - TRBV6-1 - CASSEARGGGYGYTF TGTGCCAGCAGTGAAGCGCGGGGGGGAGGCTATGGCTACACCTTC
TRBJ2-3 - TRBV6-2/TRBV6-3 - CASSYGPAASTDTQYF TGTGCCAGCAGTTATGGTCCAGCGGCTAGCACAGATACGCAGTATTTT
TRBJ1-5 - TRBV19 - CASSISELSNQPQHF TGTGCCAGTAGTATTTCGGAGCTTAGCAATCAGCCCCAGCATTTT
TRBJ1-3 TRBD1 TRBV3-1/TRBV3-2 - CASSQEDRASGNTIYF TGTGCCAGCAGCCAAGAAGACAGGGCCTCTGGAAACACCATATATTTT
TRBJ1-5 TRBD1 TRBV7-9 - CASSDTGTGKGTLDQPQHF TGTGCCAGCAGCGATACCGGGACAGGGAAAGGGACCCTCGATCAGCCCCAGCATTTT
TRBJ2-2 - TRBV3-1/TRBV3-2 - CASREGTGELFF TGTGCCAGCAGGGAGGGAACCGGGGAGCTGTTTTTT
TRBJ1-2 - TRBV9 - CASSGPGGGYTF TGTGCCAGCAGCGGCCCCGGAGGTGGCTACACCTTC
TRBJ2-7 TRBD2 TRBV5-1 - CASSPHPGLAYEQYF TGCGCCAGCAGCCCTCACCCGGGACTAGCGTACGAGCAGTACTTC
TRBJ2-5 - TRBV4-1 - CASSQEGGALETQYF TGCGCCAGCAGCCAAGAAGGGGGGGCGTTGGAGACCCAGTACTTC
TRBJ2-5 TRBD1 TRBV5-5 - CASSQSRDRGRETQYF TGTGCCAGCAGTCAATCCCGGGACAGGGGGCGAGAGACCCAGTACTTC
TRBJ1-2 - TRBV3-1/TRBV3-2 - CASSQVTNRDHYGYTF TGTGCCAGCAGCCAAGTTACCAACAGGGACCACTATGGCTACACCTTC
TRBJ1-4 TRBD1 TRBV9 once CASSVQTGGNEKLFF TGTGCCAGCAGCGTTCAGACAGGGGGAAATGAAAAACTGTTTTTT
TRBJ2-4 TRBD1 TRBV28 - CASRNTAGTGESGKNIQYF TGTGCCAGCCGAAACACAGCCGGGACAGGGGAGAGTGGCAAAAACATTCAGTACTTC
TRBJ2-7 TRBD1 TRBV4-1 - CASSPSPTGGVEQYF TGCGCCAGCAGCCCGTCCCCTACAGGGGGCGTCGAGCAGTACTTC
TRBJ2-5 - TRBV7-8 - CASSSTVETQYF TGTGCCAGCAGCTCCACGGTAGAGACCCAGTACTTC
TRBJ2-3 TRBD2 TRBV7-2 once CASSLGSSGSPDTQYF TGTGCCAGCAGCTTAGGTTCTAGCGGGAGCCCAGATACGCAGTATTTT
TRBJ2-3 TRBD2 TRBV5-6 - CASSGLAPDTQYF TGTGCCAGCTCGGGACTAGCGCCAGATACGCAGTATTTT
TRBJ2-7 - TRBV9 - CASSLDGRNYEQYF TGTGCCAGCAGCCTAGATGGCAGGAACTACGAGCAGTACTTC
TRBJ1-4 TRBD1 TRBV23-1 - CASSPTGEEKEKLFF TGCGCCAGCAGCCCGACAGGGGAAGAGAAAGAAAAACTGTTTTTT
TRBJ1-1 - TRBV19 - CASSIGGLTEAFF TGTGCCAGTAGTATAGGGGGGCTAACTGAAGCTTTCTTT
TRBJ1-4 TRBD1 TRBV5-1 - CASSNKGQHGEKLFF TGCGCCAGCAGCAACAAGGGACAGCATGGGGAAAAACTGTTTTTT
TRBJ2-5 - TRBV4-2 - CASSRYLSRDEETQYF TGTGCCAGCAGCCGCTACCTGAGCAGGGATGAAGAGACCCAGTACTTC
TRBJ1-2 - TRBV5-1 - CASSLDPSLGYTF TGCGCCAGCAGCTTGGATCCCTCCCTAGGCTACACCTTC
TRBJ2-2 TRBD1 TRBV7-6 - CASSTTRGRGTGELFF TGTGCCAGCAGCACCACCAGGGGGCGAGGCACCGGGGAGCTGTTTTTT
TRBJ2-1 TRBD1 TRBV2 - CASSEGQGANNEQFF TGTGCCAGCAGTGAAGGGCAGGGGGCCAACAATGAGCAGTTCTTC
TRBJ2-3 - TRBV5-1 - CASSLTNTDTQYF TGCGCCAGCAGCTTGACTAACACAGATACGCAGTATTTT
TRBJ2-2 TRBD2 TRBV18 - CASSPAGAGELFF TGTGCCAGCTCACCAGCGGGGGCCGGGGAGCTGTTTTTT
TRBJ2-1 TRBD1 TRBV5-5 - CASSTRQGQDNEQFF TGTGCCAGCAGCACTAGACAGGGTCAAGACAATGAGCAGTTCTTC
TRBJ1-2 - TRBV28 - CASSPSDRYNYGYTF TGTGCCAGCAGTCCGTCCGACAGGTATAACTATGGCTACACCTTC
TRBJ2-5 - TRBV25-1 - CASSEYRETQYF TGTGCCAGCAGTGAATATAGAGAGACCCAGTACTTC
TRBJ2-6 - TRBV19 once CASSIENRAGANVLTF TGTGCCAGTAGTATAGAGAACAGGGCTGGGGCCAACGTCCTGACTTTC
TRBJ1-1 TRBD1 TRBV19 - CASSYGQGTEAFF TGTGCCAGTAGCTATGGACAGGGGACTGAAGCTTTCTTT
TRBJ1-4 - TRBV7-9 - CASSVPGRVKEKLFF TGTGCCAGCAGCGTCCCCGGGAGGGTAAAGGAAAAACTGTTTTTT
TRBJ1-5 - TRBV12-3/TRBV12-4 - CASSYRNQPQHF TGTGCCAGCAGCTACAGGAATCAGCCCCAGCATTTT
TRBJ2-3 TRBD2 TRBV2 - CASLLRAGLRTDTQYF TGTGCCAGCCTATTAAGAGCGGGACTACGCACAGATACGCAGTATTTT
TRBJ1-2 - TRBV28 few CASSHGQTGQYGYTF TGTGCCAGCAGCCATGGGCAAACCGGACAGTATGGCTACACCTTC
TRBJ1-1 TRBD1 TRBV6-5 - CASSGQGNTEAFF TGTGCCAGCAGCGGACAGGGAAACACTGAAGCTTTCTTT
TRBJ1-2 - TRBV9 - CASSVGTVSNYGYTF TGTGCCAGCAGCGTAGGAACAGTTTCGAACTATGGCTACACCTTC
TRBJ2-3 - TRBV6-4 - CASREGATDTQYF TGTGCCAGCAGGGAGGGGGCCACAGATACGCAGTATTTT
TRBJ1-5 - TRBV29-1 - CSVLETASNQPQHF TGCAGCGTTCTCGAGACTGCTAGCAATCAGCCCCAGCATTTT